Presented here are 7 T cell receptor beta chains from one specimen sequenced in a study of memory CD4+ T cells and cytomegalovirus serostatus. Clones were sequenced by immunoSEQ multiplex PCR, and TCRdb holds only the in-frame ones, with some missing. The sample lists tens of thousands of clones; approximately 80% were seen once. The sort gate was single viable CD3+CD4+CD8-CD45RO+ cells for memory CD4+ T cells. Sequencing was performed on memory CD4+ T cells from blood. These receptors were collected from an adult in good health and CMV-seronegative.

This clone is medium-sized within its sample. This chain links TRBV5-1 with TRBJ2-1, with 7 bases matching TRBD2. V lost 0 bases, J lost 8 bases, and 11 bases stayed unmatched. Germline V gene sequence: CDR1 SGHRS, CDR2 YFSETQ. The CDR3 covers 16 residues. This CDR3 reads CASSLAPGGLQYEQFF. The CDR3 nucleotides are TGCGCCAGCAGCTTGGCCCCGGGAGGTCTTCAATATGAGCAGTTCTTC. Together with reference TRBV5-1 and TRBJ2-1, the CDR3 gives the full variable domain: KAGVTQTPRYLIKTRGQQVTLSCSPISGHRSVSWYQQTPGQGLQFLFEYFSETQRNKGNFPGRFSGRQFSNSRSEMNVSTLELGDSALYLCASSLAPGGLQYEQFFGPGTRLTVL.

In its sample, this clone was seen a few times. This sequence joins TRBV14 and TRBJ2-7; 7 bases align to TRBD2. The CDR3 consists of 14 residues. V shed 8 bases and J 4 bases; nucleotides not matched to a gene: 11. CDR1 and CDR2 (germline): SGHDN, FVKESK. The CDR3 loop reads CASALSGGGYEQYF. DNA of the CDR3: TGTGCCAGCGCATTGTCTGGGGGGGGATACGAGCAGTACTTC.

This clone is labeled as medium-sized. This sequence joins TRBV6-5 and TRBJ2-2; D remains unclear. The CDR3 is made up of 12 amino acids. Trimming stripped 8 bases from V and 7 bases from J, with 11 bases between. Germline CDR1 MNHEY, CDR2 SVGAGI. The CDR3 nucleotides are TGTGCCAGCGGTAGACGAGACGGGGAGCTGTTTTTT. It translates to CASGRRDGELFF.

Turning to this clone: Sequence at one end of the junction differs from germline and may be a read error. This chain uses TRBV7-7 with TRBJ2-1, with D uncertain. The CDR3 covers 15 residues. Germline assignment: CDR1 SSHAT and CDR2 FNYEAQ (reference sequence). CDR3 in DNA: TGTGCTAGCAGCTTAGCTTATGAAGGTTACAATGAGCAGTTCTTC. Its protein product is CASSLAYEGYNEQFF.

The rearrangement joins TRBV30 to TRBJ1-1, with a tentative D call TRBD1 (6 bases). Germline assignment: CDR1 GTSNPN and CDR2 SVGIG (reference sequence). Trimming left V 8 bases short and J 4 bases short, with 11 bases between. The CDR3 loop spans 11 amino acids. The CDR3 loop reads CAREGGTEAFF. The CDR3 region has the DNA TGTGCCCGCGAGGGGGGCACTGAAGCTTTCTTT.

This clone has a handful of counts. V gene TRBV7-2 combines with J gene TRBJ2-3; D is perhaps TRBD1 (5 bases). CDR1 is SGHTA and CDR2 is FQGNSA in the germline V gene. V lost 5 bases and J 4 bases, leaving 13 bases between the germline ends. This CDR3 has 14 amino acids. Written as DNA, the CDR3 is TGTGCCAGCAGCCAAGGGGTCACCGCAGATACGCAGTATTTT. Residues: CASSQGVTADTQYF.

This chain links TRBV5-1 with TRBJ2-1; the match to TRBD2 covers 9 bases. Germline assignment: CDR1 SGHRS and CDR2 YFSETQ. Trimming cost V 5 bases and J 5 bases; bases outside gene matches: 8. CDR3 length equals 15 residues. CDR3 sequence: CASSFSSGVNNEQFF. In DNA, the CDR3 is TGCGCCAGCAGTTTCTCTAGCGGGGTAAACAATGAGCAGTTCTTC.